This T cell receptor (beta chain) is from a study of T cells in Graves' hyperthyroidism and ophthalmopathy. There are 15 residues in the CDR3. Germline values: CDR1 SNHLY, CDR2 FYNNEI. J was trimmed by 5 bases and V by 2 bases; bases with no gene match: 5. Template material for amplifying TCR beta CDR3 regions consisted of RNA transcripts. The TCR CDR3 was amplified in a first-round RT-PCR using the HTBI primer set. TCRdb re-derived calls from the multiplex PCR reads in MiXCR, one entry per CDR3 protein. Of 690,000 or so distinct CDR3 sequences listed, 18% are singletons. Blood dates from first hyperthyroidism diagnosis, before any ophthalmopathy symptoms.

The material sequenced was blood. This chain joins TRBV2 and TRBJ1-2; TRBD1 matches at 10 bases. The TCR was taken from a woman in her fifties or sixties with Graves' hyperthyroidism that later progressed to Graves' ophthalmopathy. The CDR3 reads CASSELTGGSYGYTF. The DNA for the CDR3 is TGTGCCAGCAGTGAACTGACAGGGGGCTCGTATGGCTACACCTTC. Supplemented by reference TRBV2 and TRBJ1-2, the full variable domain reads EPEVTQTPSHQVTQMGQEVILRCVPISNHLYFYWYRQILGQKVEFLVSFYNNEISEKSEIFDDQFSVERPDGSNFTLKIRSTKLEDSAMYFCASSELTGGSYGYTFGSGTRLTVV.